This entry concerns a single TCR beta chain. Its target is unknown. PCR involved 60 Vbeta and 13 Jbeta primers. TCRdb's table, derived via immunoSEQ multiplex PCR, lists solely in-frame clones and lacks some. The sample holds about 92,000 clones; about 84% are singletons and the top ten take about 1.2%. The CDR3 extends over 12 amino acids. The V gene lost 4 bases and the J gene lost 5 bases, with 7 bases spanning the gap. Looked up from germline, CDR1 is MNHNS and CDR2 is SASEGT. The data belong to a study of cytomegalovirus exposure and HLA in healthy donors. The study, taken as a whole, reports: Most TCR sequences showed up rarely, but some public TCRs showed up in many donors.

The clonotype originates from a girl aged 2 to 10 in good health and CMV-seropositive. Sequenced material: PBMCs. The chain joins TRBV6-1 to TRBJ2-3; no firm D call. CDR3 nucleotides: TGTGCCAGCAGTGTACAGAAAGATACGCAGTATTTT. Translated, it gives CASSVQKDTQYF.